The 24 T cell receptor beta chains reported below all come from one sample, sequenced in a study of T cells in Graves' hyperthyroidism and ophthalmopathy. Regions amplified from RNA transcripts were the TCR beta CDR3 regions. The study used the HTBI primer set for a first-round RT-PCR of the TCR CDR3. Using its own MiXCR run on the multiplex PCR reads, TCRdb lists one record per CDR3 protein. This repertoire shows about 380,000 distinct CDR3 sequences, approximately 15% found once; its top ten account for 8% to 13%. The sample taken for sequencing was blood. These receptors were obtained from a woman aged 60-75 years with Graves' hyperthyroidism.

This clonotype was recorded at least ten times. The chain uses TRBV20-1 and TRBJ2-1, with 8 bases matching TRBD1. J lost 3 bases, V lost 2 bases, and 3 bases had no gene match. Germline CDR1 is DFQATT and CDR2 is SNEGSKA (reference sequence). The CDR3 extends over 14 amino acids. The CDR3 sequence: CSARSGTGYNEQFF. The CDR3 coding sequence is TGCAGTGCTAGATCCGGGACAGGCTACAATGAGCAGTTCTTC.

This clonotype has at least ten counts. V gene TRBV12-3 or TRBV12-4 combines with J gene TRBJ2-2; D perhaps matches TRBD2 (6 bases). This CDR3 is built from 14 residues. V dropped 3 bases and J dropped 6 bases, with 11 bases sitting between them. The CDR3: CASSFPGEAGELFF. CDR3 nucleotides: TGTGCCAGCAGTTTTCCGGGGGAGGCCGGGGAGCTGTTTTTT.

This clonotype was detected a few times. CDR3 protein: CASSRGGTVPTGELFF. The CDR3 DNA reads TGTGCCAGTAGTCGGGGCGGGACAGTTCCCACCGGGGAGCTGTTTTTT. The V gene is TRBV19, the J gene TRBJ2-2, with D possibly TRBD1 on 7 matching bases. V lost 5 bases and J 4 bases, leaving 17 bases between the germline ends. Germline V gene lookup returns CDR1 LNHDA and CDR2 SQIVND (reference sequence). The CDR3 contains 16 residues.

This clonotype was seen at least ten times. V and J are TRBV7-9 and TRBJ2-7, with TRBD2 as a possible D gene (5 bases). V was clipped by 4 bases and J by 3 bases, with 16 bases between them. Germline V gives CDR1 SEHNR, CDR2 FQNEAQ (reference sequence). This CDR3 comprises 15 residues. CDR3 sequence reads: CASSWGVGSGYEQYF. In nucleotides, the CDR3 is TGTGCCAGCAGCTGGGGAGTTGGGTCGGGCTACGAGCAGTACTTC.

The chain joins TRBV18 to TRBJ2-3; no clear D gene. There are 14 residues in the CDR3. V was clipped by 0 bases and J by 5 bases, with 9 bases between them. Germline assignment: CDR1 KGHSH and CDR2 LQKENI. This CDR3 is CASSPPGWGDTQYF. In DNA form, the CDR3 reads TGTGCCAGCTCACCACCGGGGTGGGGAGATACGCAGTATTTT.

This clonotype showed up many times. The rearrangement joins TRBV27 to TRBJ2-3; 8 bases map to TRBD2. The CDR3 consists of 15 residues. Germline trimming cut 2 bases from V and 4 bases from J; bases unmatched to any gene: 5. Germline CDR1 reads MNHEY; CDR2 reads SMNVEV (reference sequence). The CDR3 region is CASSLSGGAPDTQYF. The CDR3 DNA sequence: TGTGCCAGCAGTTTAAGCGGGGGCGCCCCAGATACGCAGTATTTT.

This clonotype was seen repeatedly, ten times or more. The chain couples TRBV30 to TRBJ2-1; no clear D. CDR3 length equals 14 residues. V was shortened by 7 bases and J by 0 bases, with 13 bases between the two germline ends. Germline V gives CDR1 GTSNPN, CDR2 SVGIG (reference sequence). The CDR3 DNA reads TGTGCCTACCGGACGGTAAGCTCCTACAATGAGCAGTTCTTC. Amino acids: CAYRTVSSYNEQFF.

This rearrangement joins TRBV12-3 or TRBV12-4 to TRBJ1-2, with a tentative D call TRBD1 (6 bases). The CDR3 consists of 13 residues. The V end lost 8 bases, the J end lost 4 bases, and 14 bases lay between the germline ends. This CDR3 reads CASGGPLSYGYTF. The CDR3 DNA is TGTGCCAGCGGGGGGCCCCTTAGCTATGGCTACACCTTC.

This clonotype was found many times. The chain recombines TRBV5-1 with TRBJ1-1; a possible D gene is TRBD1 (6 bases). The CDR3 consists of 13 residues. Trimming took off 4 bases at V and 4 bases at J, with 11 bases between the two ends. From germline, CDR1 is SGHRS and CDR2 YFSETQ. The CDR3 region is CASSLGGATEAFF. The CDR3 DNA is TGCGCCAGCAGCCTAGGGGGAGCCACTGAAGCTTTCTTT.

On this clonotype itself: Possible read error: a much larger clone is one base away. This chain uses TRBV6-5 with TRBJ1-1; D uncertain. This CDR3 region has 15 residues. The V end lost 0 bases, the J end lost 2 bases, and 10 bases lay between the germline ends. Germline CDR1 is MNHEY and CDR2 is SVGAGI. CDR3 nucleotides: TGTGCCAGCAGTTACTCGAAAAGGGCAAACACTGAAGCTTTCTTT. This codes for CASSYSKRANTEAFF.

This clonotype was seen many times. In DNA, the CDR3 is TGTGCCAGCAGTTTATGGGGGACTAGGAGTAATTGGAATGAGCAGTTCTTC. This translates into CASSLWGTRSNWNEQFF. This chain links TRBV28 with TRBJ2-1, with 8 bases fitting TRBD2. This CDR3 spans 17 amino acids. Germline V gene sequence: CDR1 MDHEN, CDR2 SYDVKM. Unmatched junction bases numbered 11, after V lost 0 bases and J lost 7 bases.

This clonotype was seen repeatedly, ten times or more. The chain is built from TRBV2 and TRBJ1-6, with unresolved D. V dropped 7 bases and J dropped 7 bases, with 11 bases sitting between them. Germline V gene sequence: CDR1 SNHLY, CDR2 FYNNEI. This CDR3 region has 13 residues. In nucleotides, the CDR3 is TGTGCCAGCAAACCGGACGGGAATTCACCCCTCCACTTT. This codes for CASKPDGNSPLHF.

This clonotype was seen only a few times. This may be a read error, as it is one base from a much larger clone. This rearrangement joins TRBV18 to TRBJ2-1; D is perhaps TRBD1 (5 bases). The CDR3 loop spans 14 amino acids. V lost 2 bases and J lost 9, with 14 bases in between. CDR1 and CDR2 (germline): KGHSH, LQKENI. CDR3 amino acids: CASSPSTVPSEQFF. DNA for the CDR3: TGTGCCAGCTCACCATCGACAGTACCCTCTGAGCAGTTCTTC.

V is TRBV3-1 and J is TRBJ2-7, with 10 nucleotides matching TRBD2. Germline CDR1 LGHDT, CDR2 YNNKEL (reference sequence). The CDR3 length is 14 residues. V dropped 5 bases and J dropped 4; count of bases not matched to a gene: 5. The CDR3 loop is CASSFASGSYEQYF. In DNA, the CDR3 is TGTGCCAGCAGCTTCGCTAGCGGGAGTTACGAGCAGTACTTC.

There are many counts of this clonotype. The rearrangement joins TRBV20-1 to TRBJ2-7, with TRBD1 matching 9 bases. CDR3 size: 12 residues. J lost 3 bases, V lost 6 bases, and 3 bases had no gene match. From germline, CDR1 is DFQATT and CDR2 SNEGSKA (reference sequence). Written as DNA, the CDR3 is TGCAGTGCCCCGACAGGGGGCTACGAGCAGTACTTC. It specifies CSAPTGGYEQYF.

This clonotype was detected ten times or more. The chain recombines TRBV6-1 with TRBJ2-7; the D is unclear. Between the trimmed V and J ends, which lost 8 bases and 7 bases, there was a span of 18 bases. CDR3 length: 13 residues. Germline V gene lookup returns CDR1 MNHNS and CDR2 SASEGT. The CDR3 spells CASPHSPMWEQYF. The CDR3 bases are TGTGCCAGCCCCCATTCACCTATGTGGGAGCAGTACTTC.

This clonotype was seen many times. The V and J genes are TRBV10-1 and TRBJ2-3; D tentatively reads TRBD1 or TRBD2 (5 bases each). The CDR3 has 15 residues. From germline, CDR1 is WNHNN and CDR2 SYGVQD (reference sequence). The V gene lost 5 bases and the J gene lost 5 bases, with 17 bases spanning the gap. The CDR3 DNA follows: TGCGCCAGCAGTTCGGGGACCAAGAGGGAAGATACGCAGTATTTT. Amino acid sequence: CASSSGTKREDTQYF.

This clonotype was detected many times. The chain has TRBV30 and TRBJ2-1, with TRBD1 matching over 8 bases. Germline lookup yields CDR1 GTSNPN and CDR2 SVGIG (reference sequence). The V segment lost 1 base and the J segment 5 bases; nucleotides outside the gene matches: 1. This CDR3 is built from 13 residues. The CDR3 is CAWSGTGNNEQFF. The CDR3 nucleotides read TGTGCCTGGAGTGGGACAGGGAACAATGAGCAGTTCTTC.

There are many counts of this clonotype. V usage is TRBV27 and J usage is TRBJ1-2, with D perhaps matching TRBD1 (5 bases). The CDR3 contains 16 residues. V lost 8 bases and J 0 bases, leaving 19 bases between the germline ends. CDR1 and CDR2 from the germline V gene are MNHEY and SMNVEV (reference sequence). Written as DNA, the CDR3 is TGTGCCAGCCTCGGCAGGACATCTACTACTAACTATGGCTACACCTTC. Translation: CASLGRTSTTNYGYTF.

This clonotype has more than one count but fewer than ten. The chain joins TRBV28 to TRBJ2-5, with D tentatively TRBD1 (7 bases). Trimming removed 6 bases at V and 5 bases at J, with 19 bases between. This CDR3 has 15 amino acids. Germline V gene lookup returns CDR1 MDHEN and CDR2 SYDVKM. CDR3 region: CASSVDGQEGETQYF. The CDR3 region has the DNA TGTGCCAGCAGCGTTGACGGACAGGAGGGGGAGACCCAGTACTTC.

V gene TRBV20-1 combines with J gene TRBJ2-1, with 11 bases lining up with TRBD2. The last part of the DNA fits TRBJ2-7 better; the J call may be wrong. The CDR3 contains 15 residues. The germline gives CDR1 DFQATT, CDR2 SNEGSKA (reference sequence). CDR3 amino acids: CSARDGTSGTNEQYF. For the CDR3, the DNA is TGCAGTGCTAGAGATGGGACTAGCGGAACCAATGAGCAGTACTTC.

In this sample, this clonotype turned up many times. DNA for the CDR3: TGCAGTGCCAGCCCCGGGACTAGCAACACCGGGGAGCTGTTTTTT. Translating gives CSASPGTSNTGELFF. The chain couples TRBV20-1 to TRBJ2-2, with 9 positions matching TRBD2. V lost 6 bases to trimming and J lost 2 bases; unmatched junction nucleotides: 7. This CDR3 has 15 residues. CDR1 is DFQATT, CDR2 SNEGSKA, per germline (reference sequence).

This chain connects TRBV29-1 to TRBJ2-2; D is undetermined. The V and J ends lost 7 bases and 6 bases respectively, with 18 bases between them. CDR3 length: 14 amino acids. Germline V gene lookup returns CDR1 SQVTM and CDR2 ANQGSEA. CDR3 amino acids: CSARWSERAGELFF. The CDR3 DNA is TGCAGCGCCCGGTGGTCCGAGCGCGCCGGGGAGCTGTTTTTT.

This clonotype was observed many times. CDR3 in DNA: TGTGCCAGCAGCTCGAGCGGGAGGGCCGGCGGCGAGCAGTACTTC. This codes for CASSSSGRAGGEQYF. The rearrangement joins TRBV7-9 to TRBJ2-7; 10 bases agree with TRBD2. With 4 bases clipped from V and 6 bases from J, the junction kept 9 bases outside the gene matches. The length of the CDR3 is 15 residues. CDR1 and CDR2 (germline): SEHNR, FQNEAQ (reference sequence). Looking up the rest from reference TRBV7-9 and TRBJ2-7 gives the full variable domain: DTGVSQNPRHKITKRGQNVTFRCDPISEHNRLYWYRQTLGQGPEFLTYFQNEAQLEKSRLLSDRFSAERPKGSFSTLEIQRTEQGDSAMYLCASSSSGRAGGEQYFGPGTRLTVT.